The clone carrying this TCR beta chain was detected ten times or more. Its antigen is not identified. This entry belongs to a study of regulatory T cells in long-lasting Graves disease. iRepertoire HTBI primers and Arm-PCR of CDR3 regions built TCR beta libraries. TCRdb redid the calling of the multiplex PCR reads with MiXCR, one entry per CDR3 protein. The table records 680,000 or so distinct CDR3 sequences, roughly 15% of them present only once. The sample's time point: newly diagnosed GD, antithyroid drugs for less than 3 months. The TCR library was made from RNA that had been extracted from PBMCs in TRIzol. Graves' disease diagnosis followed American Thyroid Association guidelines. Study-wide results and limits: Persistent disease preferred TRBV28, TRBJ1-2 and TRBJ2-5.

The CDR3 has 16 residues. V was trimmed by 4 bases and J by 4 bases, leaving 19 bases between them. Germline values: CDR1 ENHRY, CDR2 SYGVKD. In addition, the sample was reused for a study of T cells in Graves' hyperthyroidism and ophthalmopathy. From that second work: Diagnoses were made from clinical symptoms, serum measures (thyroxine and TRAb), thyroid ultrasound and orbital computed tomography.

This TCR derives from a woman younger than 45 with Graves disease. The chain is built from TRBV10-3 and TRBJ1-1; the D gene is possibly TRBD1 (6 bases). This sample comprised peripheral blood mononuclear cells (PBMCs), obtained at new diagnosis, from a patient treated with antithyroid drugs. In nucleotides, the CDR3 is TGTGCCATCAGTGTGGCAGGGGTGTTTGGGGCCACTGAAGCTTTCTTT. Translated, it gives CAISVAGVFGATEAFF.